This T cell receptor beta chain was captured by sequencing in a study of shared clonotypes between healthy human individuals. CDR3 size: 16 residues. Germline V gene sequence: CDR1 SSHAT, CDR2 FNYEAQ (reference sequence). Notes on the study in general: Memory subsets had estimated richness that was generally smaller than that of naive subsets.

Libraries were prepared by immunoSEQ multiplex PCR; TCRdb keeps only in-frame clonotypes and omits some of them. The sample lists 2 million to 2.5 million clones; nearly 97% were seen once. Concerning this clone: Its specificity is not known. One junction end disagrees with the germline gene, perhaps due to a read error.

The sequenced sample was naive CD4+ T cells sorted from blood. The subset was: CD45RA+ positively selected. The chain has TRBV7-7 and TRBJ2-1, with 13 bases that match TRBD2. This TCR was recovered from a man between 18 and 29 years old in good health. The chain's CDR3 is CASSLEGTSGANEQFF. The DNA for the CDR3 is TGTGCTAGCAGCTTAGAGGGGACTAGCGGGGCAAATGAGCAGTTCTTC.